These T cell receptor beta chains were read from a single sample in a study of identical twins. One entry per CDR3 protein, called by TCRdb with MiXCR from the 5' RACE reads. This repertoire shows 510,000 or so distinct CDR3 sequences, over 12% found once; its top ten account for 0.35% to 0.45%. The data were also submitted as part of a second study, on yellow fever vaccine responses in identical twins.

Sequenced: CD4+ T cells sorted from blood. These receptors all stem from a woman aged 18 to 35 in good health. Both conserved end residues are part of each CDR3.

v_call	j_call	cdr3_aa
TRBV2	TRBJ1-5	CASSEEVGGPYSNQPQHF
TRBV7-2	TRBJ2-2	CASSFRQGGTGELFF
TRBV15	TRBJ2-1	CATSRRTSGGGNEQFF
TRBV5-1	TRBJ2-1	CASSLRVAGDHGNEQFF
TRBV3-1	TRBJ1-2	CASSQGPQTPGGYTF
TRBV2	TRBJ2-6	CASSKTGPSGANVLTF
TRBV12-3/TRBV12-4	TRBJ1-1	CASKNQGSSTEAFF
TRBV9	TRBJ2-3	CASSPGGSNTDTQYF
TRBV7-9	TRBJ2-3	CASSLLPQGHTQYF
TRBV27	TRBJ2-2	CATYPRQGPTGELFF
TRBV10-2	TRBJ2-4	CASSESRVGTSPHF
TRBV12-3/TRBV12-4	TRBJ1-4	CASSSGQAEKLFF
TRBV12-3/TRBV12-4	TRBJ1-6	CASSPRDRGNSPLHF
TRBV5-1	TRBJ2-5	CASSKGLAGGSWVQETQYF
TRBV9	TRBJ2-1	CASSVGGFDNEQFF
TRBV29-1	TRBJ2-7	CSVAYGRPLSYEQYF
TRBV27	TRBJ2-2	CASSLSPGLAGLGELFF
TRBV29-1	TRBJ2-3	CSVEASRSTDTQYF
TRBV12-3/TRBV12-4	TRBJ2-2	CASSLGGQLNTGELFF
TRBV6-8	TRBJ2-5	CASSSRRNKETQYF
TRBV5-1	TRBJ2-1	CASSSAPSLALVSNEQFF
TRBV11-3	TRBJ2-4	CASSPPGQQNIQYF
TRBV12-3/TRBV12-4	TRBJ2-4	CASSPIGLAKNIQYF
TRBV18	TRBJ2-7	CASSPGGFNEQYF
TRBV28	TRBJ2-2	CASRDGTSGGTGELFF
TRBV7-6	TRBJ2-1	CASSLDTGSYNEQFF
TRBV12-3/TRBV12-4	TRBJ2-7	CASRQGTGASEQYF
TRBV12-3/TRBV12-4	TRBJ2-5	CASSSTGPNTRETQYF
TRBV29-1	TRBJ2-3	CSVEGGGALLPPLTDTQYF
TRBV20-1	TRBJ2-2	CSAAGTSGVTGELFF
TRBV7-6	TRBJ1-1	CASSLAEHTEAFF
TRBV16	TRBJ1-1	CASSQLGGAGTEAFF
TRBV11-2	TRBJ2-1	CASSPQRVNNEQFF
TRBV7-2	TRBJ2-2	CASSLAAVNTGELFF
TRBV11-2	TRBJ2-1	CASSASGTSYNEQFF
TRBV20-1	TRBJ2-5	CSAALTGGKVAQYF
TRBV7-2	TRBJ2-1	CASRDPRSLNEQFF
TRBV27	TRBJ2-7	CASSLDALLNEQYF
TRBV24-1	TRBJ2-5	CATRGTGQEETQYF
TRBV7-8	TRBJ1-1	CASSSDGHALTEAFF
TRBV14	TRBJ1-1	CASSLGGHRAEAFF
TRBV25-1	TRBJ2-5	CASRHPGETQYF
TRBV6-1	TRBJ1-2	CASKLTGTYGYTF
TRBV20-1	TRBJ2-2	CSARQEWDWQTGELFF
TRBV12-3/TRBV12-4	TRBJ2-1	CASSFSMAYYNEQFF
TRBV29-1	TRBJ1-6	CSVGEYNSPLHF
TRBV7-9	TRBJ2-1	CASTPGGTYNEQFF
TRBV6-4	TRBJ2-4	CASSPGGSGKNIQYF